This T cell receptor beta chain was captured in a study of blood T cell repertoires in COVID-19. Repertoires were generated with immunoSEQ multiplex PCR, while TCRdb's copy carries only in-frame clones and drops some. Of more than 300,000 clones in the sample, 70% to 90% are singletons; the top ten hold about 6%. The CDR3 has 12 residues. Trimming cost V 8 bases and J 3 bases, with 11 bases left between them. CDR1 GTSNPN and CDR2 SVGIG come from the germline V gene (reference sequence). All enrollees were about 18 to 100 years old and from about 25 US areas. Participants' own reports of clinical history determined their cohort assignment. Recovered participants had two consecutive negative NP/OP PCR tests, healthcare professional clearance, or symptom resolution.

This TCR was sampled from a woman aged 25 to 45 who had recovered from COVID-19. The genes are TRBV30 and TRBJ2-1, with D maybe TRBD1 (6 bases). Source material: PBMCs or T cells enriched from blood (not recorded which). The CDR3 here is CAREGDYNEQFF. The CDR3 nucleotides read TGTGCCCGAGAGGGGGACTACAATGAGCAGTTCTTC.